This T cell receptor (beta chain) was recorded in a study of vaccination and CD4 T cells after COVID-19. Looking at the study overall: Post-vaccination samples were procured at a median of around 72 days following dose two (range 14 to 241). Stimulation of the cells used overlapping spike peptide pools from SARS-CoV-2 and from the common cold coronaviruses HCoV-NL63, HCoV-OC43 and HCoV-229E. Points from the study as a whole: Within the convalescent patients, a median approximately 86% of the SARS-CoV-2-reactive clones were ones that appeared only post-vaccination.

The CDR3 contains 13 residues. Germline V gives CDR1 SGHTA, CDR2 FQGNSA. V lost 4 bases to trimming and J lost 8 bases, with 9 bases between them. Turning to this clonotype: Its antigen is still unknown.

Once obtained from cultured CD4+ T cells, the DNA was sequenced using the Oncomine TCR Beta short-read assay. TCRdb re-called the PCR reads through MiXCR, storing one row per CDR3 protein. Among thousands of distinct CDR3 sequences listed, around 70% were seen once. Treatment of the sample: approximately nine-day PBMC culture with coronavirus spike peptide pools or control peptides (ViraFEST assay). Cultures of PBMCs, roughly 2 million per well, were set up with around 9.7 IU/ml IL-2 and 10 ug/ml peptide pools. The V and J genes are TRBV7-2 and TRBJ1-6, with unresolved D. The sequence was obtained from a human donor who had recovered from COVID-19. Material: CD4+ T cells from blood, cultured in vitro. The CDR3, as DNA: TGTGCCAGCAGCTCTGAGGTGGATTCACCCCTCCACTTT. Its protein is CASSSEVDSPLHF.